This T cell receptor beta chain was recovered during a study of CD8 T cells in Susac syndrome. Treatment-naive patients with stable or active relapsing-remitting disease served as multiple sclerosis controls. Negative isolation was used for CD8+ and CD4+ T cells and FACS enrichment for TEMRA cells. This clonotype was recorded only once. The RNA, roughly 0.5 to 1 ug, was put through reverse transcription using random hexamers. Across 54 Vbeta and 13 Jbeta, immunoSEQ multiplex PCR amplified TCR beta CDR3. TCRdb processed the immunoSEQ multiplex PCR reads anew with MiXCR; each CDR3 protein has one entry. The sample lists 150,000 to 200,000 distinct CDR3 sequences; roughly 94% were seen once. The CDR3 is 18 amino acids. The germline V gene has CDR1 KGHSH and CDR2 LQKENI. V was trimmed by 3 bases and J by 1 base, leaving 21 bases between them.

The sequenced sample was CD4+ T cells from PBMCs. This receptor was identified in a human donor with multiple sclerosis. The chain is built from TRBV18 and TRBJ1-1, with D unclear. CDR3 loop: CASSPVSLTNTKNTEAFF. The DNA of the CDR3 is TGTGCCAGCTCACCCGTTAGTCTCACCAACACAAAGAACACTGAAGCTTTCTTT. Combining the CDR3 with reference TRBV18 and TRBJ1-1 gives the whole variable domain NAGVMQNPRHLVRRRGQEARLRCSPMKGHSHVYWYRQLPEEGLKFMVYLQKENIIDESGMPKERFSAEFPKEGPSILRIQQVVRGDSAAYFCASSPVSLTNTKNTEAFFGQGTRLTVV.